The 29 T cell receptor beta chains reported below all come from one sample, sequenced in a study of T cell responses to AZD1222 COVID-19 vaccine (dated by TCRdb to the early 2020s). The time point tag for this specimen amounts to: baseline before first vaccination. The library came from the immunoSEQ multiplex PCR assay. TCRdb provides this immuneACCESS table in a form limited to in-frame rearrangements. Some clones are lacking; in checked studies, under half of them reflect an unresolved V gene, and why the rest are absent is not known. The sample profile shows fewer than 200,000 clones; more than 80% of them were found once. The ten largest clonotypes hold under 7.5% of the sample. The sample consisted of peripheral blood, taken on day 0 of AZD1222 vaccination. All receptors come from an adult in good health.

This chain joins TRBV10-3 and TRBJ2-1, with TRBD2 identical over 8 bases. In germline, CDR1 is ENHRY, CDR2 SYGVKD. This CDR3 is built from 15 residues. V gave up 10 bases and J gave up 3 bases; unmatched junction bases: 11. CDR3 DNA: TGTGCCACCCAAGAAGGGCTAGCGGGCTACAATGAGCAGTTCTTC. Residues: CATQEGLAGYNEQFF.

The genes are TRBV6-4 and TRBJ2-1; D ambiguous. V dropped 5 bases and J dropped 8 bases, with 10 bases sitting between them. This CDR3 comprises 12 residues. In germline, CDR1 is MRHNA, CDR2 SNTAGT. The CDR3 protein is CASSSSVDEQFF. As DNA, the CDR3 is TGTGCCAGCAGTTCCTCGGTGGATGAGCAGTTCTTC.

This sequence joins TRBV5-1 and TRBJ1-5; perhaps TRBD1 as D (5 bases). There are 15 residues in the CDR3. Germline values: CDR1 SGHRS, CDR2 YFSETQ. V was cut by 2 bases and J by 4 bases, with 13 bases left in between. The CDR3 DNA sequence: TGCGCCAGCAGCTTCGGGGGAGAGTGGAATCAGCCCCAGCATTTT. This encodes CASSFGGEWNQPQHF. Using reference TRBV5-1 and TRBJ1-5 for the parts outside the CDR3, the full variable domain is KAGVTQTPRYLIKTRGQQVTLSCSPISGHRSVSWYQQTPGQGLQFLFEYFSETQRNKGNFPGRFSGRQFSNSRSEMNVSTLELGDSALYLCASSFGGEWNQPQHFGDGTRLSIL.

The chain couples TRBV18 to TRBJ2-5; D ambiguous. The germline V gene has CDR1 KGHSH and CDR2 LQKENI. Trimming removed 3 bases at V and 1 base at J, with 12 bases between. This CDR3 has 15 amino acids. The CDR3 DNA is TGTGCCAGCTCACCTAAACAGAAAACCCAAGAGACCCAGTACTTC. This gives the protein CASSPKQKTQETQYF.

This chain uses TRBV28 with TRBJ1-2; TRBD1 agrees at 9 bases. Germline CDR1 MDHEN, CDR2 SYDVKM. Germline trimming cut 6 bases from V and 1 base from J; bases unmatched to any gene: 6. The CDR3 is 15 residues long. CDR3: CASRGGDRVNYGYTF. CDR3 nucleotide sequence: TGTGCCAGCAGGGGGGGGGACAGGGTTAACTATGGCTACACCTTC.

The chain carries TRBV6-5 and TRBJ2-1; maybe TRBD2 (5 bases). V was pared by 5 bases and J by 4 bases, with 12 bases between. Germline V gene lookup returns CDR1 MNHEY and CDR2 SVGAGI. There are 14 residues in the CDR3. For the CDR3, the DNA is TGTGCCAGCAGTCGTGGACTTCTATACAATGAGCAGTTCTTC. It encodes CASSRGLLYNEQFF.

V gene TRBV30 combines with J gene TRBJ1-6; tentative D call: TRBD1 (5 bases). Trimming removed 2 bases from V and 5 bases from J, with 16 bases in between. The CDR3 has 16 residues. Germline CDR1 and CDR2: GTSNPN and SVGIG (reference sequence). In DNA form, the CDR3 reads TGTGCCTGGAGTCCCGGCTGGGGGGGGGATAATTCACCCCTCCACTTT. This gives the protein CAWSPGWGGDNSPLHF. The full variable domain, rest sourced from reference TRBV30 and TRBJ1-6, is SQTIHQWPATLVQPVGSPLSLECTVEGTSNPNLYWYRQAAGRGLQLLFYSVGIGQISSEVPQNLSASRPQDRQFILSSKKLLLSDSGFYLCAWSPGWGGDNSPLHFGNGTRLTVT.

The V call is TRBV28, the J call TRBJ1-5; unclear D gene. Germline V gene data show CDR1 as MDHEN and CDR2 as SYDVKM. Deletions cut 3 bases from V and 3 bases from J, with 9 bases between. CDR3 length equals 14 residues. This chain's CDR3 is CASSFRANNQPQHF. The CDR3 nucleotides read TGTGCCAGCAGTTTTCGGGCCAACAATCAGCCCCAGCATTTT.

The chain couples TRBV19 to TRBJ1-5; D uncertain. The CDR3 runs 13 residues. The germline V gene has CDR1 LNHDA and CDR2 SQIVND (reference sequence). V lost 8 bases and J lost 4, with 12 bases in between. This chain's CDR3 is CASQQTENQPQHF. The DNA for the CDR3 is TGTGCCAGTCAACAAACGGAGAATCAGCCCCAGCATTTT.

This rearrangement joins TRBV28 to TRBJ1-6; TRBD1 matches at 10 bases. This CDR3 has 15 amino acids. The germline CDR1 and CDR2 sequences are MDHEN and SYDVKM. V lost 4 bases to trimming and J lost 8 bases; unmatched junction nucleotides: 5. The CDR3 DNA follows: TGTGCCAGCAGTTCCCCCGGGACAGGGGATTCACCCCTCCACTTT. This translates into CASSSPGTGDSPLHF. The full variable domain, its missing parts supplied by reference TRBV28 and TRBJ1-6, is DVKVTQSSRYLVKRTGEKVFLECVQDMDHENMFWYRQDPGLGLRLIYFSYDVKMKEKGDIPEGYSVSREKKERFSLILESASTNQTSMYLCASSSPGTGDSPLHFGNGTRLTVT.

This clone was seen a single time. The chain links TRBV28 to TRBJ1-2, with TRBD1 matching over 11 bases. The germline gives CDR1 MDHEN, CDR2 SYDVKM. CDR3 size: 16 residues. The V gene end was trimmed by 2 bases and the J gene end by 1 base; junction bases not matched to a gene: 3. CDR3 loop: CASSLPGTGGNYGYTF. CDR3 bases: TGTGCCAGCAGTTTACCCGGGACAGGGGGTAACTATGGCTACACCTTC.

On this clone itself: An end of the junction differs from the germline gene, which may be a read error. The chain carries TRBV7-7 and TRBJ1-4, with 9 bases matching TRBD1. The CDR3 has 15 residues. Germline V lookup: CDR1 SSHAT, CDR2 FNYEAQ (reference sequence). Written as DNA, the CDR3 is TGTGCTAGCAGCTTAGGGGGGACAGGGAATGAAAAACTGTTTTTT. Translated, it gives CASSLGGTGNEKLFF. Full variable domain (rest looked up from reference TRBV7-7 and TRBJ1-4): GAGVSQSPRYKVTKRGQDVTLRCDPISSHATLYWYQQALGQGPEFLTYFNYEAQPDKSGLPSDRFSAERPEGSISTLTIQRTEQRDSAMYRCASSLGGTGNEKLFFGSGTQLSVL.

V gene TRBV19 combines with J gene TRBJ2-2; TRBD1 aligns across 10 bases. The CDR3 covers 17 residues. Unmatched junction bases numbered 8, after V lost 6 bases and J lost 1 base. The V gene's germline CDR1 is LNHDA and CDR2 SQIVND (reference sequence). DNA for the CDR3: TGTGCCAGTAGAACCGGGACAGGGGCGCTGAACACCGGGGAGCTGTTTTTT. Translated, it gives CASRTGTGALNTGELFF. Supplemented by reference TRBV19 and TRBJ2-2, the full variable domain reads DGGITQSPKYLFRKEGQNVTLSCEQNLNHDAMYWYRQDPGQGLRLIYYSQIVNDFQKGDIAEGYSVSREKKESFPLTVTSAQKNPTAFYLCASRTGTGALNTGELFFGEGSRLTVL.

This clone was picked up one time. The gene calls are TRBV18 and TRBJ1-2; no clear D gene. The germline CDR1 and CDR2 sequences are KGHSH and LQKENI. The V end lost 3 bases, the J end lost 0 bases, and 8 bases lay between the germline ends. The CDR3 contains 14 residues. Here the CDR3 DNA reads TGTGCCAGCTCACCGGGAGAGACTAACTATGGCTACACCTTC. It translates to CASSPGETNYGYTF.

The chain uses TRBV6-5 and TRBJ1-5, with 8 bases matching TRBD1. The CDR3 extends over 15 amino acids. V shed 6 bases, J shed 3 bases, and the junction held 7 bases outside the gene matches. Germline loops: CDR1 MNHEY, CDR2 SVGAGI. This CDR3 reads CASSSDRAPNQPQHF. CDR3 nucleotide sequence: TGTGCCAGCAGCTCGGACAGGGCCCCCAATCAGCCCCAGCATTTT.

V gene TRBV6-5 combines with J gene TRBJ2-4; 7 bases fit TRBD1. Losses at the gene ends were 5 bases for V and 5 bases for J; bases not matched to a gene: 9. This CDR3 comprises 15 residues. Germline V gives CDR1 MNHEY, CDR2 SVGAGI. CDR3 nucleotides: TGTGCCAGCAGTCAACCGACAGGGACCGAAAACATTCAGTACTTC. Translated: CASSQPTGTENIQYF.

The chain joins TRBV5-1 to TRBJ1-6; unclear D gene. Per the germline V gene, CDR1 is SGHRS and CDR2 is YFSETQ. V lost 2 bases and J lost 5, with 8 bases in between. The CDR3 sequence is 14 residues long. In DNA form, the CDR3 reads TGCGCCAGCAGCTTAGACACAAATAATTCACCCCTCCACTTT. Its translation is CASSLDTNNSPLHF.

J is TRBJ2-7 and V is TRBV10-3; 10 positions agree with TRBD1. CDR3 size: 15 residues. The trim removed 7 bases at V and 5 bases at J, leaving 11 bases unmatched. Germline CDR1 is ENHRY and CDR2 is SYGVKD. The CDR3 nucleotides read TGTGCCATCACCAGAGACGGGACAGGGGTGGACGAGCAGTACTTC. This codes for CAITRDGTGVDEQYF.

V is TRBV6-5 and J is TRBJ1-2, with D possibly being TRBD1 (5 bases). This CDR3 region has 11 residues. Germline assignment: CDR1 MNHEY and CDR2 SVGAGI. Trimming stripped 6 bases from V and 7 bases from J, with 9 bases between. The CDR3: CASRGLSGYTF. CDR3 sequence (DNA): TGTGCCAGCAGGGGGCTAAGTGGCTACACCTTC.

The genes are TRBV19 and TRBJ2-3, with D perhaps matching TRBD1 (5 bases). Trimming took 4 bases from V and 3 from J, leaving 11 bases between them. CDR1 and CDR2 (germline): LNHDA, SQIVND (reference sequence). The CDR3 totals 14 residues. This CDR3 is CASSKGQGTDTQYF. The CDR3 nucleotides read TGTGCCAGTAGTAAAGGCCAGGGTACAGATACGCAGTATTTT.

The CDR3 sequence is CSTWDLARGGELFF. In DNA, the CDR3 is TGCAGCACCTGGGACTTAGCGAGGGGCGGGGAGCTGTTTTTT. The chain carries TRBV29-1 and TRBJ2-2, with D possibly being TRBD2 (6 bases). Germline CDR1 and CDR2: SQVTM and ANQGSEA. The germline V and J ends were trimmed by 8 bases and 7 bases, with 20 bases remaining between them. The CDR3 totals 14 residues.

This clone was found a few times. CDR3 bases: TGTGCCAGCAGTTTACAGCGAGGCCAGGGGGATGACTATGGCTACACCTTC. Translated, it gives CASSLQRGQGDDYGYTF. The chain combines TRBV28 with TRBJ1-2; TRBD1 aligns across 7 bases. The CDR3 contains 17 residues. Germline V gives CDR1 MDHEN, CDR2 SYDVKM. Unmatched junction bases numbered 12, after V lost 2 bases and J lost 3 bases.

The chain combines TRBV9 with TRBJ1-5; TRBD1 aligns across 7 bases. The V segment lost 4 bases and the J segment 4 bases; nucleotides outside the gene matches: 2. This CDR3 has 13 amino acids. Germline assignment: CDR1 SGDLS and CDR2 YYNGEE. CDR3 bases: TGTGCCAGCAGCCAGGGACAGAATCAGCCCCAGCATTTT. It translates to CASSQGQNQPQHF.

For this clone: The sample carries other DNA sequences with the same CDR3. The chain uses TRBV28 and TRBJ1-2; the match to TRBD1 covers 8 bases. Trimming took 2 bases from V and 1 from J; bases not matched to a gene: 0. The V gene's germline CDR1 is MDHEN and CDR2 SYDVKM. The CDR3 totals 14 residues. The CDR3 reads CASSLGQGNYGYTF. The CDR3 DNA sequence: TGTGCCAGCAGTTTAGGACAGGGTAACTATGGCTACACCTTC.

The V gene is TRBV18, the J gene TRBJ2-7; D is unclear. V gave up 5 bases and J gave up 0 bases, with 14 bases separating them. CDR1 and CDR2 from the germline V gene are KGHSH and LQKENI. The CDR3 runs to 15 residues. CDR3 in DNA: TGTGCCAGCTCAGATAAAGTATCCTACTCCTACGAGCAGTACTTC. Protein product: CASSDKVSYSYEQYF.

The J gene is TRBJ1-5, the V gene TRBV30; D remains ambiguous. This CDR3 contains 12 residues. V dropped 6 bases and J dropped 7 bases, with 13 bases sitting between them. CDR1 GTSNPN and CDR2 SVGIG come from the germline V gene (reference sequence). CDR3 region: CACCKDGQPQHF. The CDR3 DNA reads as TGTGCCTGTTGCAAGGACGGGCAGCCCCAGCATTTT. Drawing the rest from reference TRBV30 and TRBJ1-5, the complete variable domain is SQTIHQWPATLVQPVGSPLSLECTVEGTSNPNLYWYRQAAGRGLQLLFYSVGIGQISSEVPQNLSASRPQDRQFILSSKKLLLSDSGFYLCACCKDGQPQHFGDGTRLSIL.

This chain joins TRBV7-6 and TRBJ1-1; TRBD1 matches 7 bases. V trimming: 2 bases; J trimming: 7 bases; junction bases outside the gene matches: 10. Germline loops: CDR1 SGHVS, CDR2 FNYEAQ. This CDR3 is built from 15 residues. This CDR3 is CASSLNTGQRYEAFF. DNA for the CDR3: TGTGCCAGCAGCTTAAATACGGGACAGCGATATGAAGCTTTCTTT.

The chain employs TRBV18 and TRBJ1-1; perhaps TRBD1 as D (6 bases). The length of the CDR3 is 16 residues. From germline, CDR1 is KGHSH and CDR2 LQKENI. V shed 3 bases and J shed 1 base, with 15 bases lying between them. The CDR3 DNA reads TGTGCCAGCTCACCCCGGCAGGGGAGTAGGAACACTGAAGCTTTCTTT. Amino acid sequence: CASSPRQGSRNTEAFF.

The V gene is TRBV7-2, the J gene TRBJ1-2; D might be TRBD1 (6 bases). V shed 2 bases and J shed 1 base, with 20 bases lying between them. CDR1 and CDR2 from the germline V gene are SGHTA and FQGNSA. The CDR3 has 18 amino acids. The CDR3 is CASSLMGSLGQINYGYTF. The CDR3 coding sequence is TGTGCCAGCAGCTTAATGGGCTCGTTGGGACAAATTAACTATGGCTACACCTTC.